This T cell receptor (beta chain) was profiled in a study of a mutant IDH1 vaccine in newly diagnosed glioma. In germline, CDR1 is SGDLS, CDR2 YYNGEE. CDR3 length: 14 amino acids. V was pared by 7 bases and J by 2 bases, with 5 bases of the junction left unmatched. A single count supports this clone. Its antigen is as yet unknown. Clones were sequenced by immunoSEQ multiplex PCR, and TCRdb holds only the in-frame ones, with some missing. The table has 58,000 or so clones, under 85% seen once. Study-wide findings and caveats: Alterations occurring in top peripheral T cell clonotypes seemed unrelated to pseudoprogression. Around 92% of patients showed vaccine-induced immune responses across multiple MHC alleles.

As to time point: week 47, end of study. The investigators gave 300 ug of mutant IDH1 20-mer peptide in each vaccine dose, together with topical imiquimod. Vaccinations, eight in total, occurred in weeks 1, 3, 5, 7, 11, 15, 19, 23. Each astrocytoma in the donors was new, WHO grade 3 or 4, IDH1-mutant and ATRX-lost. Sequencing was performed on PBMCs, taken from a glioma patient whose treatment included an IDH1 peptide vaccine. V is TRBV9 and J is TRBJ2-2; the match to TRBD1 covers 7 bases. This TCR derives from a woman in her forties or fifties with glioma. In DNA, the CDR3 is TGTGCCAGCCAACAGGGGAAAAACACCGGGGAGCTGTTTTTT. Translating it yields CASQQGKNTGELFF. The variable domain in full, completed from reference TRBV9 and TRBJ2-2, reads DSGVTQTPKHLITATGQRVTLRCSPRSGDLSVYWYQQSLDQGLQFLIQYYNGEERAKGNILERFSAQQFPDLHSELNLSSLELGDSALYFCASQQGKNTGELFFGEGSRLTVL.